These T cell receptor beta chains were read from a single sample in a study of blood T cell repertoires in COVID-19. TCRdb keeps only in-frame clones here, not all; method: immunoSEQ multiplex PCR. Of 200,000 to 300,000 clones listed, around 89% were seen once; the top ten hold roughly 10%. The sequencing sample was made of PBMCs or T cells enriched from blood (not recorded which). Every receptor here comes from a man aged 35-49 years who had recovered from COVID-19. Each CDR3 is given with its conserved first and last residue. A D gene is named only where the DNA matches it firmly. A row's size may be missing; if present it is once, few, many or a size class.

17,TRBV30,TRBJ2-1,TRBD1,.,CAWTYENTGQGMNEQFF,TGTGCCTGGACCTACGAGAATACGGGACAGGGGATGAATGAGCAGTTCTTC
16,TRBV27,TRBJ2-7,.,.,CASSFGDKGDLDEQYF,TGTGCCAGCAGTTTTGGGGACAAAGGGGATTTAGACGAGCAGTACTTC
15,TRBV3-1/TRBV3-2,TRBJ1-4,.,.,CASSQSPGLDEKLFF,TGTGCCAGCAGCCAGTCGCCCGGGTTGGATGAAAAACTGTTTTTT
15,TRBV6-4,TRBJ2-2,TRBD2,.,CASRQLAGGTGELFF,TGTGCCAGCAGGCAACTAGCGGGGGGCACCGGGGAGCTGTTTTTT
13,TRBV19,TRBJ2-7,TRBD1,.,CASSPGTGLEQYF,TGTGCCAGTAGTCCCGGGACAGGGCTCGAGCAGTACTTC
13,TRBV6-4,TRBJ1-1,.,.,CASSEADNTEAFF,TGTGCCAGCAGTGAGGCAGATAACACTGAAGCTTTCTTT
17,TRBV19,TRBJ1-5,.,.,CASSIGGGARGNQPQHF,TGTGCCAGTAGTATAGGCGGGGGGGCGAGGGGCAATCAGCCCCAGCATTTT
16,TRBV9,TRBJ2-2,TRBD1,.,CASSIRQGGYTGELFF,TGTGCCAGCAGCATCCGACAGGGTGGTTACACCGGGGAGCTGTTTTTT
16,TRBV2,TRBJ2-5,TRBD2,once,CASSEGSSGGRETQYF,TGTGCCAGCAGTGAAGGAAGTAGCGGGGGGCGGGAGACCCAGTACTTC
18,TRBV11-2,TRBJ2-3,TRBD1,.,CASSLDPLRQGWADTQYF,TGTGCCAGCAGCTTAGATCCCCTCCGACAGGGGTGGGCAGATACGCAGTATTTT
15,TRBV7-6,TRBJ1-4,.,.,CASSRSGGAGEKLFF,TGTGCCAGCAGCCGGTCGGGGGGGGCAGGTGAAAAACTGTTTTTT
15,TRBV5-1,TRBJ2-2,.,once,CASSLDTPGTGELFF,TGCGCCAGCAGCTTGGACACCCCGGGCACCGGGGAGCTGTTTTTT
14,TRBV5-6,TRBJ2-7,.,.,CASSADRRFYEQYF,TGTGCCAGCAGCGCGGACCGGAGGTTCTACGAGCAGTACTTC
15,TRBV7-9,TRBJ2-3,.,.,CASSLEGLNTDTQYF,TGTGCCAGCAGCTTAGAAGGACTAAACACAGATACGCAGTATTTT
16,TRBV3-1/TRBV3-2,TRBJ1-5,.,.,CASSQGMGRRHQPQHF,TGTGCCAGCAGCCAAGGTATGGGGAGGAGGCATCAGCCCCAGCATTTT
14,TRBV15,TRBJ2-7,.,.,CATSPSEGPYEQYF,TGTGCCACCAGCCCGAGCGAGGGCCCCTACGAGCAGTACTTC
15,TRBV12-5,TRBJ1-1,TRBD1,.,CASGLGQGAATEAFF,TGTGCTAGTGGTTTAGGTCAGGGGGCGGCCACTGAAGCTTTCTTT
15,TRBV18,TRBJ1-1,.,.,CASSSAEGVRTEAFF,TGTGCCAGCTCATCGGCCGAGGGAGTTCGCACTGAAGCTTTCTTT
14,TRBV11-2,TRBJ1-1,.,.,CASSQSTGNTEAFF,TGTGCCAGCAGCCAATCGACAGGGAACACTGAAGCTTTCTTT
15,TRBV7-9,TRBJ2-4,TRBD1,.,CASSRTGGPKNIQYF,TGTGCCAGCAGCCGGACAGGGGGTCCCAAAAACATTCAGTACTTC
15,TRBV18,TRBJ2-2,TRBD1,.,CASSPPGGATGELFF,TGTGCCAGCTCACCACCAGGGGGCGCGACCGGGGAGCTGTTTTTT
17,TRBV28,TRBJ1-6,.,.,CASSLPPQGWFDSPLHF,TGTGCCAGCAGCTTACCCCCCCAGGGGTGGTTCGATTCACCCCTCCACTTT
13,TRBV9,TRBJ2-1,.,.,CASSRTEYNEQFF,TGTGCCAGCAGCCGGACAGAGTACAATGAGCAGTTCTTC
14,TRBV27,TRBJ1-6,TRBD1,.,CASRPQGENSPLHF,TGTGCCAGCAGACCACAGGGGGAGAATTCACCCCTCCACTTT
15,TRBV5-1,TRBJ1-5,.,.,CASSLIGLSNQPQHF,TGCGCCAGCAGCTTGATCGGTCTTAGCAATCAGCCCCAGCATTTT
12,TRBV18,TRBJ2-5,.,.,CASSPVVETQYF,TGTGCCAGCTCCCCAGTAGTTGAGACCCAGTACTTC
15,TRBV15,TRBJ2-3,TRBD2,.,CATSSEKMTSYTQYF,TGTGCCACCAGCTCCGAAAAAATGACTAGCTATACGCAGTATTTT
13,TRBV10-3,TRBJ2-3,TRBD1,.,CAIEGAATDTQYF,TGTGCCATCGAGGGGGCAGCCACAGATACGCAGTATTTT
18,TRBV18,TRBJ1-5,.,.,CASSPVRPDSHSNQPQHF,TGTGCCAGCTCACCCGTTAGACCGGACAGTCATAGCAATCAGCCCCAGCATTTT
16,TRBV7-2,TRBJ2-4,.,.,CASSTGVSGVKNIQYF,TGTGCCAGCAGCACGGGGGTGTCGGGGGTCAAAAACATTCAGTACTTC
13,TRBV7-3,TRBJ2-5,.,.,CASSLRAGETQYF,TGTGCCAGCAGCTTAAGAGCCGGAGAGACCCAGTACTTC
14,TRBV7-6,TRBJ2-7,.,.,CASSLGRSSYEQYF,TGTGCCAGCAGCTTAGGCCGGAGCTCCTACGAGCAGTACTTC
15,TRBV3-1/TRBV3-2,TRBJ2-5,.,.,CASSQDFASGETQYF,TGTGCCAGCAGCCAAGATTTCGCGTCGGGAGAGACCCAGTACTTC
18,TRBV27,TRBJ2-1,TRBD2,.,CASSLSGLAVSSYNEQFF,TGTGCCAGCAGTTTATCCGGCCTAGCGGTAAGCTCCTACAATGAGCAGTTCTTC
16,TRBV7-3,TRBJ2-7,TRBD1,.,CASSQTTPGQGSPLYF,TGTGCCAGCAGCCAAACAACCCCGGGACAGGGGTCCCCTCTGTACTTC
12,TRBV18,TRBJ2-2,.,.,CASSPYAGELFF,TGTGCCAGCTCACCATATGCCGGGGAGCTGTTTTTT
15,TRBV9,TRBJ1-6,.,.,CASSANMGSNSPLHF,TGTGCCAGCAGCGCCAACATGGGCTCTAATTCACCCCTCCACTTT
15,TRBV5-5,TRBJ1-1,.,once,CASSLVPGENTEAFF,TGTGCCAGCAGCTTGGTTCCAGGGGAGAACACTGAAGCTTTCTTT
17,TRBV7-8,TRBJ1-1,TRBD1,.,CASSLDIPDRGRAEAFF,TGTGCCAGCAGCTTAGACATCCCAGACAGGGGGCGGGCTGAAGCTTTCTTT
16,TRBV4-3,TRBJ2-2,.,.,CASSQDTGGDTGELFF,TGCGCCAGCAGCCAAGACACAGGCGGTGACACCGGGGAGCTGTTTTTT
14,TRBV29-1,TRBJ1-4,.,.,CSVTVRVVKEKLFF,TGCAGCGTTACGGTGAGGGTGGTTAAGGAAAAACTGTTTTTT
16,TRBV6-1,TRBJ1-2,TRBD1,.,CASSEPLGTGNYGYTF,TGTGCCAGCAGTGAACCCCTGGGGACAGGCAATTATGGCTACACCTTC
14,TRBV13,TRBJ1-3,.,.,CASSLGGAGNTIYF,TGTGCCAGCAGCTTAGGCGGAGCTGGAAACACCATATATTTT
12,TRBV12-3/TRBV12-4,TRBJ2-7,TRBD2,.,CATGTSSYEQYF,TGTGCCACCGGGACTAGCTCCTACGAGCAGTACTTC
14,TRBV13,TRBJ2-2,TRBD1,.,CASSLTGVVGELFF,TGTGCCAGCAGCTTGACAGGGGTGGTCGGGGAGCTGTTTTTT
15,TRBV5-6,TRBJ1-4,TRBD1,.,CASSPRTGPNEKLFF,TGTGCCAGCAGCCCACGGACAGGGCCTAATGAAAAACTGTTTTTT
15,TRBV29-1,TRBJ1-2,TRBD1,.,CSVEVIPGTGVGYTF,TGCAGCGTTGAAGTTATCCCCGGGACAGGGGTTGGCTACACCTTC
13,TRBV12-3/TRBV12-4,TRBJ1-2,.,once,CASSFPRGGGYTF,TGTGCCAGCAGTTTTCCGAGGGGGGGTGGCTACACCTTC
19,TRBV29-1,TRBJ2-3,TRBD2,.,CSPLALFDGGSGRVDTQYF,TGCAGCCCTTTGGCCCTTTTTGATGGTGGTAGCGGGAGGGTAGATACGCAGTATTTT
17,TRBV7-9,TRBJ1-4,.,.,CASSRPREAPTNEKLFF,TGTGCCAGCAGCCGACCGCGGGAAGCACCAACTAATGAAAAACTGTTTTTT
15,TRBV5-1,TRBJ2-7,TRBD2,.,CASSFKGGPNNEQYF,TGCGCCAGCAGCTTTAAGGGAGGGCCTAACAACGAGCAGTACTTC
15,TRBV7-9,TRBJ2-7,.,.,CASSHGRRSSYEQYF,TGTGCCAGCAGCCATGGGAGACGGAGCTCCTACGAGCAGTACTTC
15,TRBV3-1/TRBV3-2,TRBJ1-3,.,.,CASSQDGSSGNTIYF,TGTGCCAGCAGCCAAGACGGGAGTTCTGGAAACACCATATATTTT